This T cell receptor beta chain was identified in a study of blood T cell repertoires in COVID-19. As for the study in general: Acute and convalescent COVID-19 samples came from the United States, Italy and Spain. The analysed material was cDNA or gDNA that came from T cells, B-cell-depleted T cells, or PBMCs.

This CDR3 contains 15 residues. Germline V CDR1 and CDR2: SGHRS, YFSETQ. V dropped 3 bases and J dropped 6 bases, with 18 bases sitting between them. Original handling: By means of reference gene primer amplification, nucleated cell counts were estimated. This table comes from immunoSEQ multiplex PCR, and its TCRdb copy is limited to in-frame clones, with some not included. V and J calls and clone size are given by that table; D and trimming were obtained from the DNA. The table includes about 59,000 clones, more than 80% detected once. The sample taken for sequencing was peripheral blood. The chain joins TRBV5-1 to TRBJ2-5, with a weak D call TRBD2 (7 bases). This receptor was taken from an elderly man with acute or convalescent COVID-19. The CDR3 DNA follows: TGCGCCAGCAGCTCCATAGTGGGGGGGCGGAAGACCCAGTACTTC. This sequence encodes CASSSIVGGRKTQYF.